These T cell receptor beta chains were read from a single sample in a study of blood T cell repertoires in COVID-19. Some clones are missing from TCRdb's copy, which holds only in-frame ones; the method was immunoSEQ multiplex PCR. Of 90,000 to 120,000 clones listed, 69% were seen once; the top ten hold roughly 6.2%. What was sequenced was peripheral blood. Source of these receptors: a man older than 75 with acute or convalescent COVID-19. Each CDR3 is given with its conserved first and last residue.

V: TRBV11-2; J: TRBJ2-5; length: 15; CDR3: CASSWEVRVGETQYF
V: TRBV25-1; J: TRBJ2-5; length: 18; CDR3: CASSAKEGQAGGEETQYF
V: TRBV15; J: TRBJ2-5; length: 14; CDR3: CATSDAGFEETQYF
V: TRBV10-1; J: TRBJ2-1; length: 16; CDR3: CASSPNLRPSYNEQFF
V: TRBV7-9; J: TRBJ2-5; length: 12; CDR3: CASSLDGYTQYF
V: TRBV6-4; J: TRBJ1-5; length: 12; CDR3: CARGVSNQPQHF
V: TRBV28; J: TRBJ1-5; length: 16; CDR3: CASSTSGWGGLQPQHF
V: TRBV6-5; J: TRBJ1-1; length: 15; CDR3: CASRQRQGKNTEAFF
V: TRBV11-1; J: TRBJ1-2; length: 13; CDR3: CASSRDRTDGYTF
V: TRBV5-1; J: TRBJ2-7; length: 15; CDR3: CASSGGLAGENEQYF
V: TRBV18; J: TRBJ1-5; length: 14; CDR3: CASSPAGLNQPQHF
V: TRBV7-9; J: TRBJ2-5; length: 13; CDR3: CASTTLQSETQYF
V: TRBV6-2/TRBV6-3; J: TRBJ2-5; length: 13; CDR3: CASSYSGSETQYF
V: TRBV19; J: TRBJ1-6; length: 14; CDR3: CASSVGQGVSPLHF
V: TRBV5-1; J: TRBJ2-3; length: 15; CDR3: CASSLIGTYTDTQYF
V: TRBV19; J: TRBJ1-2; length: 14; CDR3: CASSTDRGRSGYTF
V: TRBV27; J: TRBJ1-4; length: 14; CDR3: CASSFRQTNEKLFF
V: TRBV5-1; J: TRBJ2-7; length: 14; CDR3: CASRFDRTSYEQYF
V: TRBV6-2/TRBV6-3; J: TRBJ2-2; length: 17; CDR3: CASSLRGLAGGSGELFF
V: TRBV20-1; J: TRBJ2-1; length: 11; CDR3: CSLVADNEQFF
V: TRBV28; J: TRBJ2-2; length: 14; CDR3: CASQGPKSTGELFF
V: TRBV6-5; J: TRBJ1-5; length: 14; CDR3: CASKHTGSGQPQHF
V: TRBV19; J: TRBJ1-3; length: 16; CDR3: CASSLMGHISGNTIYF
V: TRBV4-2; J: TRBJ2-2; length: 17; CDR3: CASSTAAGAMNTGELFF
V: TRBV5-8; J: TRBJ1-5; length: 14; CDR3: CASSFGGVIQPQHF
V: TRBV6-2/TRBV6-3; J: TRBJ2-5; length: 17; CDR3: CASSYKTPLVEEGTQYF
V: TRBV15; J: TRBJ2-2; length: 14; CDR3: CATRGGTNTGELFF
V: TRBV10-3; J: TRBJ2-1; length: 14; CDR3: CAISRAGGGNEQFF
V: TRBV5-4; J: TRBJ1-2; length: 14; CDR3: CASSNPGQEYGYTF
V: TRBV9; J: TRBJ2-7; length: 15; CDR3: CASSVSGGPTYEQYF
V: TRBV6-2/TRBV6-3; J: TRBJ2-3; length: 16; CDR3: CASSAGRTYSTDTQYF
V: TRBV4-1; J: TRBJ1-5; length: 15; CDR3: CASSQDQRSVQPQHF
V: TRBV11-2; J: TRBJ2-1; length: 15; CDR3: CASSPRRTISYEQFF
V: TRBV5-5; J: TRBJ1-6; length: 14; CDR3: CASSQRQGDSPLHF
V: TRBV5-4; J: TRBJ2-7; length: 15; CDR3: CASSLGASVTYEQYF
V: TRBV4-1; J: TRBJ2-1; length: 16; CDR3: CASSRDGTSGSGEQFF
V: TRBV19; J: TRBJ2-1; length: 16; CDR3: CASSIRRTSGRNEQFF
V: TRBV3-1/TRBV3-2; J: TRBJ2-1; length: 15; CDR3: CASSQVTDYYNEQFF
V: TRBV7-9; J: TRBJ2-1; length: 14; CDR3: CASSFVGGGDEQFF
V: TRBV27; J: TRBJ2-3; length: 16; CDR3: CASSVQGGLSTDTQYF
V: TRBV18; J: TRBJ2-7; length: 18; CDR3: CASSPPSLAGGPGYEQYF
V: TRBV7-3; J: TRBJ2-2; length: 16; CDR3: CASSLSRDTNTGELFF
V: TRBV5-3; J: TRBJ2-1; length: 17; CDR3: CARSFKQMGYSYNEQFF
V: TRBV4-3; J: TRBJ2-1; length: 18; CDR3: CASSQDPVGRGRHNEQFF
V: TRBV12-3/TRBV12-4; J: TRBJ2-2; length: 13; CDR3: CASRVGVSGELFF
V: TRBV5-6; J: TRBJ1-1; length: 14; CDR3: CASSPDRGRTEAFF
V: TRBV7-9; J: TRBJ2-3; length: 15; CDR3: CASRSIAGSTDTQYF
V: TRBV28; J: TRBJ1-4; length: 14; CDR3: CASSFQGAGEKLFF
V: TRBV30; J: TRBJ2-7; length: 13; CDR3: CAWSARDSHEQYF
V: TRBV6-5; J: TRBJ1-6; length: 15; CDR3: CASSYGTGPDSPLHF
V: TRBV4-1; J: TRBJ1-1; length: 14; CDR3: CASSQDRGRTEAFF
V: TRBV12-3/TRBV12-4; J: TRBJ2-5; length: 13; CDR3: CASSRGGAATQYF
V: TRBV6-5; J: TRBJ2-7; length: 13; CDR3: CASSRTNLGEQYF
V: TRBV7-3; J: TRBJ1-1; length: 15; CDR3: CASSLTSFSSEQAFF
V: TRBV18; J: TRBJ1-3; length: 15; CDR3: CASSPSGESGNTIYF
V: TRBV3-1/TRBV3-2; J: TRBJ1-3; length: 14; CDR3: CASSQDFGERTIYF
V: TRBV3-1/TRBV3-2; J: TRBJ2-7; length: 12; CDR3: CASSQDRYEQYF
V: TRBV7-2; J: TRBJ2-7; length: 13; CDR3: CASSFAGGLEQYF
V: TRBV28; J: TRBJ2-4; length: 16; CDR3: CASSRLAVIAKNIQYF